This T cell receptor (beta chain) was retrieved from a study of blood T cell repertoires in COVID-19. CDR1 is PRHDT and CDR2 is FYEKMQ in the germline V gene (reference sequence). The CDR3 has 14 residues. V lost 4 bases and J lost 4; bases outside the gene matches: 5. Here immunoSEQ multiplex PCR was the method, and the copy in TCRdb shows in-frame clones only, minus some. The data show fewer than 400,000 clones, around 90% seen once. This sequence was found in a woman in her thirties with COVID-19, enrolled during active disease. This rearrangement joins TRBV13 to TRBJ1-1, with TRBD1 matching over 8 bases. The sample taken for sequencing was peripheral blood. The CDR3 coding sequence is TGTGCCAGCAGCTCCGCCGACAGGGGCACTGAAGCTTTCTTT. It yields the protein CASSSADRGTEAFF.